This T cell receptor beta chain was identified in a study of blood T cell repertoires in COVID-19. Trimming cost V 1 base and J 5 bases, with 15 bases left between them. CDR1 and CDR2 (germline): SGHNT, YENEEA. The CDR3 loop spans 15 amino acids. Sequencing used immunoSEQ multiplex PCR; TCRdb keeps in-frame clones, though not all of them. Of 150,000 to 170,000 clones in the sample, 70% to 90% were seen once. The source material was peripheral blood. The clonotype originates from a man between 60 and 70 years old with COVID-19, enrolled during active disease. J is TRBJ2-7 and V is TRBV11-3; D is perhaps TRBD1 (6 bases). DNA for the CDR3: TGTGCCAGCAGCTTAGGGGGGCAGGCCGGGCACGAGCAGTACTTC. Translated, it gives CASSLGGQAGHEQYF.